The T cell receptor (beta chain) described here comes from a study of CD8 T cells in ankylosing spondylitis. General study points: Seemingly characteristic of ankylosing spondylitis blood was a TCR beta motif consisting of several highly homologous variants.

In TCRdb, the 5' RACE reads were re-called with MiXCR into one record per CDR3 protein. The table lists about 90,000 distinct CDR3 sequences, approximately 8.9% of them singletons. This clonotype showed up just a few times. Its antigen remains unidentified. V dropped 0 bases and J dropped 3 bases, with 8 bases sitting between them. The CDR3 spans 15 residues. Per germline, CDR1 PRHDT and CDR2 FYEKMQ (reference sequence). Specimen: blood, either unsorted or a sorted T cell fraction (not recorded which). The rearrangement links TRBV13 to TRBJ2-2; D gene ambiguous. This sequence was found in a male donor with ankylosing spondylitis. CDR3 coding DNA: TGTGCCAGCAGCTTAGGGAACGACTACACCGGGGAGCTGTTTTTT. Translated: CASSLGNDYTGELFF.